This record covers a single T cell receptor beta chain. Its specificity is unknown. The junction differs from germline at one of its ends, possibly a read error. The record originates from a study of shared clonotypes between healthy human individuals. Whole-study findings and limits: Naive CD4 clonotype sharing across several donors was about 5%. Donors were few, which limited the genetic and exposure-history diversity represented. As a rule, naive subsets had a larger estimated richness than memory subsets.

CDR3 length: 14 amino acids. Germline loops: CDR1 SNHLY, CDR2 FYNNEI. Profiled with immunoSEQ multiplex PCR; TCRdb holds only in-frame clones, not every one. Here the sample spans 2 million to 2.5 million clones, around 95% being singletons. CD4+ cells were split into CD45RA+ naive and CD45RA-negative memory subsets. What was sequenced was naive CD4+ T cells sorted from blood. Subset in this sample: CD45RA+ positively selected. The V and J genes are TRBV2 and TRBJ1-1, with D possibly TRBD1 on 5 matching bases. This TCR was recovered from a man in his late teens or twenties in good health. This chain's CDR3 is CAGSVRGEKAEAFF. The CDR3 bases are TGTGCCGGCAGTGTGAGGGGTGAGAAGGCTGAAGCTTTCTTT.